The TCR beta chain described here comes from a study of blood T cell repertoires in COVID-19 (dated by TCRdb to the early 2020s). Study-level background: The collaborator samples originated in the United States, Italy and Spain and spanned the acute and convalescent phases of COVID-19. The material from the prospective study consisted of cDNA or gDNA derived from T cells, B-cell-depleted T cells, or PBMCs. Deeply sampled blood TCRbeta repertoires from subjects exposed to, actively infected with, or recovered from COVID-19 were included in the dataset. The repertoires were released in a freely available public database meant as a resource for research on the immune response to SARS-CoV-2. Samples were obtained from the ongoing ImmuneRACE study (first 160 participants) and from 1,000 to 1,500 subjects provided by 6 global collaborators. A de-identified subject ID, COVID-19 status, age in years and sex were almost always included in the sample metadata. Where available, HLA class I and class II types were taken from metadata supplied by the sample provider and were not determined by assay-based typing. Study-wide conclusions, independent of this receptor: The amount of clinical and demographic metadata varied by source and participant and was provided uncurated.

From cysteine to phenylalanine, the CDR3 is 13 amino acids long. Only the CDR3 portion is preserved as DNA: 39 bases, with reading frame beginning at the first base. Trimming at the junction amounts to 2 bases on V and 9 bases on J, and the germline ends lie 11 bases apart. The germline V gene specifies SGHAT as CDR1 and FQNNGV as CDR2. The immunoSEQ Assay, a bias-controlled multiplex PCR, was used to amplify TCRbeta CDR3 regions from genomic DNA. In the source study's methods: Within the assay, amplification of reference gene primers was used to estimate how many nucleated cells each sample contained. To quantify the absolute abundance of each unique TCRbeta CDR3 rearrangement, sequence reads were collapsed and filtered. For each sample, productive Simpson clonality was calculated by taking the square root of Simpson's diversity index across productive rearrangements. Sourced from immuneACCESS, this table was stored by TCRdb with only in-frame sequences that have V and J called. A share of the clones is absent; for the studies checked, an unresolved V gene accounts for under half, and the remainder has no known explanation. The V and J calls and clone size were taken over from that table, and D and trimming were inferred from the DNA. For this sample the table gives about 160,000 clones, of which roughly 84% were detected only once. The top ten hold around 18% of the sample.

This clone has more than one count but fewer than ten. This receptor's antigen is unknown. No much larger clonotype is one base removed from it; base qualities were not supplied. Participants in the prospective study were aged 18 to 89 years, lived in some 24 United States geographic areas, and enrolled through a virtual design. In the prospective study, participants were assigned to cohorts based on the clinical history participants reported in a screening survey and a study questionnaire. Recovered participants in ImmuneRACE Cohort 3 were defined by two consecutive negative NP/OP PCR tests, clearance by a healthcare professional, or resolution of symptoms. Each participant in the prospective study had whole blood, serum and a nasopharyngeal or oropharyngeal swab collected by mobile phlebotomists. Additional blood draws and questionnaires over an approximately 2-month period could optionally be provided by prospective study participants. Before DNA extraction, prospective study blood samples were shipped either frozen or at room temperature.

The specimen sequenced was PBMCs or T cells enriched from blood (not recorded which). The sequence was collected from a man aged 60-69 years who had recovered from COVID-19. The chain was built from TRBV11-2 and TRBJ2-1; a weak D assignment points to TRBD1 (6 bases agree). The DNA reads TGTGCCAGCAGCTTAAGACAGGCCGCTGAGCAGTTCTTC. Translated, this is CASSLRQAAEQFF.